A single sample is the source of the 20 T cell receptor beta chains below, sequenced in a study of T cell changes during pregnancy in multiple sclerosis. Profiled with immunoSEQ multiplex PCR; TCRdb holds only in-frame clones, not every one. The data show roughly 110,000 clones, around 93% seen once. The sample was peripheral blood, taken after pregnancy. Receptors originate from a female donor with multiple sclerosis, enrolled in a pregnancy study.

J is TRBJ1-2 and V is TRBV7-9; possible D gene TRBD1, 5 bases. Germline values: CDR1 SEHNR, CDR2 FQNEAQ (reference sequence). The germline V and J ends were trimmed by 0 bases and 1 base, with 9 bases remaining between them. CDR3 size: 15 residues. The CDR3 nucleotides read TGTGCCAGCAGCTTAGCGGCCGGGGGTAACTATGGCTACACCTTC. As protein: CASSLAAGGNYGYTF.

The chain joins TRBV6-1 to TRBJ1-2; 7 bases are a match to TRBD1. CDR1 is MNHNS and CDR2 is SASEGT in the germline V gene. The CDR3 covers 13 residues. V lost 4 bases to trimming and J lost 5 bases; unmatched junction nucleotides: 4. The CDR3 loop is CASSVGQDYGYTF. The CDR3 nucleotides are TGTGCCAGCAGTGTCGGACAGGATTATGGCTACACCTTC.

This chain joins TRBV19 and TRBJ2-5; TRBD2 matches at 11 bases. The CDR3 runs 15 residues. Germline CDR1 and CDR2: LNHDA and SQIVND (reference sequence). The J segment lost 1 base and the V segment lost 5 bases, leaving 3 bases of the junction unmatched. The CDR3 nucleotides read TGTGCCAGTAGTGTCACTAGCGGGGGCCAAGAGACCCAGTACTTC. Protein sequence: CASSVTSGGQETQYF.

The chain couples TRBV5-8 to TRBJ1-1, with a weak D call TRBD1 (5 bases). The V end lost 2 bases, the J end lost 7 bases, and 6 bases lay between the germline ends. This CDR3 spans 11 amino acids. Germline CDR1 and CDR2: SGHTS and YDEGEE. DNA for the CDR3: TGTGCCAGCAGCTTACAGGTTGAAGCTTTCTTT. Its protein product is CASSLQVEAFF.

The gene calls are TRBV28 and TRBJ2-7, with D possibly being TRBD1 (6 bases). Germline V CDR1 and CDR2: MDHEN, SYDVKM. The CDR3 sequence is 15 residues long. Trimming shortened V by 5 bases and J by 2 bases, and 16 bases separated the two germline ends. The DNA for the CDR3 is TGTGCCAGCAGTCCCGGCCTGGGGGCTACCTACGAGCAGTACTTC. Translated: CASSPGLGATYEQYF.

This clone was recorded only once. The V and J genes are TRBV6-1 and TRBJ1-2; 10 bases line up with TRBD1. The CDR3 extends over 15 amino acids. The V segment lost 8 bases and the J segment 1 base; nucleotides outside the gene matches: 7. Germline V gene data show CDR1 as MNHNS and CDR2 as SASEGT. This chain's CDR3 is CASEATGGFNYGYTF. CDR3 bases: TGTGCCAGCGAAGCGACAGGGGGCTTTAACTATGGCTACACCTTC.

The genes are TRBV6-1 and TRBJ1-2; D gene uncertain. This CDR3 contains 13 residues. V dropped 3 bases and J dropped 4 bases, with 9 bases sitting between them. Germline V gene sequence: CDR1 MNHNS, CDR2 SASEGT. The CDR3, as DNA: TGTGCCAGCAGTGATGCGGCAGTCTATGGCTACACCTTC. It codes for CASSDAAVYGYTF.

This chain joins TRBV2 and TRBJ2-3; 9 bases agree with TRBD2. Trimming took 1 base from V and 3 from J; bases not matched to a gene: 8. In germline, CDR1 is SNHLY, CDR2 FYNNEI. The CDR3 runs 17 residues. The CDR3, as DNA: TGTGCCAGCAGTGAAGTGGGCCGGACTAGCGCTACAGATACGCAGTATTTT. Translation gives CASSEVGRTSATDTQYF.

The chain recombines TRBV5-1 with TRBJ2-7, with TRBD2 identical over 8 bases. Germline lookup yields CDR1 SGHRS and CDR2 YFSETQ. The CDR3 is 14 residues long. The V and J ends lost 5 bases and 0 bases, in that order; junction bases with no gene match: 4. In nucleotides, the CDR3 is TGCGCCAGCAGGCGGGAGGAGCCCTCCTACGAGCAGTACTTC. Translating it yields CASRREEPSYEQYF.

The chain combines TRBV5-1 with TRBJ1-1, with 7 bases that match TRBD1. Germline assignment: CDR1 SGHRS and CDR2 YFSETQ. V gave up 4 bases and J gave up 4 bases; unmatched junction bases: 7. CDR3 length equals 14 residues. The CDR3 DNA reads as TGCGCCAGCAGCAGCCTACAGGGGTCCACTGAAGCTTTCTTT. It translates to CASSSLQGSTEAFF.

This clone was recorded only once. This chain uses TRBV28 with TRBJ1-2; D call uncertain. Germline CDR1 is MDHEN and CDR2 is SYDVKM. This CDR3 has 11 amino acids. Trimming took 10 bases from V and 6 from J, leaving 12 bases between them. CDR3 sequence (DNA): TGTGCCATACGGAACGGGAATGGCTACACCTTC. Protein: CAIRNGNGYTF.

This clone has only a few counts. The CDR3 DNA reads TGTGCCAGCAGTCCACTGGGCGGTGGGGGGTGGAGTGGCTACACCTTC. This translates into CASSPLGGGGWSGYTF. The chain uses TRBV27 and TRBJ1-2; a possible D gene is TRBD1 (5 bases). The CDR3 is made up of 16 amino acids. V gave up 5 bases and J gave up 7 bases, with 23 bases separating them. In germline, CDR1 is MNHEY, CDR2 SMNVEV (reference sequence).

CDR3 nucleotide sequence: TGCACCAGCAGCCAGGGGAGGGCACTGTTTTTT. Protein sequence: CTSSQGRALFF. V and J are TRBV1 and TRBJ2-2; TRBD2, the table's D call, lacks a check against the DNA. TRBV1 is marked as a pseudogene. This CDR3 spans 11 amino acids.

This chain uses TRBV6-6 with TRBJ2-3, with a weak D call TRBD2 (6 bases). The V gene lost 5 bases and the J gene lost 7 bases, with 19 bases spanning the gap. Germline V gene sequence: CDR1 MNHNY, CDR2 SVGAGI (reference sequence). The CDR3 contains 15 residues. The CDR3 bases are TGTGCCAGCAGTCTTAGACTAGGGAGTCAACATACGCAGTATTTT. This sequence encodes CASSLRLGSQHTQYF.

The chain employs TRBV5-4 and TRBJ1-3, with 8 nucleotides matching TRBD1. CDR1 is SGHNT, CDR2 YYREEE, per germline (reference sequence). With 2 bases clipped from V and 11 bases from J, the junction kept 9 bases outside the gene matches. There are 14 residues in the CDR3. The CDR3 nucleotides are TGTGCCAGCAGCTTTGACAGGGGCCCTACCCCCATATATTTT. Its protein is CASSFDRGPTPIYF.

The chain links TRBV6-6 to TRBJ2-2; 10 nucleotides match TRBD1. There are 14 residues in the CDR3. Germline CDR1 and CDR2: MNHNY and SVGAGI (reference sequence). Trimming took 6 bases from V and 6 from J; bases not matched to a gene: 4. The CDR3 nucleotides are TGTGCCAGCAGGCGCGGACAGGGGGCCGGGGAGCTGTTTTTT. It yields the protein CASRRGQGAGELFF.

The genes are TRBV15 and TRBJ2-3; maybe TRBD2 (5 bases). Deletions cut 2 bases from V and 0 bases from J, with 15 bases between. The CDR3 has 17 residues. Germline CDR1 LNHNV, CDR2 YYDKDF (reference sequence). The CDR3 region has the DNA TGTGCCACCAGCAGATTGTTAGACCGGGGAAGCACAGATACGCAGTATTTT. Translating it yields CATSRLLDRGSTDTQYF.

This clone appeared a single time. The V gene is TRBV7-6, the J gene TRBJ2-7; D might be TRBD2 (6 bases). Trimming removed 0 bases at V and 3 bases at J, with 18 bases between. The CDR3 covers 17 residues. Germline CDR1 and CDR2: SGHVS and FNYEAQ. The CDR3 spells CASSLAAGQVGIYEQYF. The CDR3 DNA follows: TGTGCCAGCAGCTTAGCGGCGGGGCAGGTCGGGATCTACGAGCAGTACTTC.

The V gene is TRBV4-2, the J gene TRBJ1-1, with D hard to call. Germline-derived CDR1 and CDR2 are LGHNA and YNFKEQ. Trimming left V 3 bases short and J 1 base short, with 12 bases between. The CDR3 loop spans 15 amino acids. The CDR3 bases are TGTGCCAGCAGCCAGACCGGGGTAACGAACACTGAAGCTTTCTTT. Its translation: CASSQTGVTNTEAFF.

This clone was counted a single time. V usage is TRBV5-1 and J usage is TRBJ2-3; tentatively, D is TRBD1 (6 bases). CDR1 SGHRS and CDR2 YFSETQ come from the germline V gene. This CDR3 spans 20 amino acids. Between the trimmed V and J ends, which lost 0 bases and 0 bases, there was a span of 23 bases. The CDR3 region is CASSLVSRGTFSSSTDTQYF. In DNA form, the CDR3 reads TGCGCCAGCAGCTTGGTTAGCAGGGGTACCTTTTCTTCTAGCACAGATACGCAGTATTTT.